Listed here is a single T cell receptor beta chain. Clones were sequenced by immunoSEQ multiplex PCR, and TCRdb holds only the in-frame ones, with some missing. The data hold fewer than 250,000 clones, with 86% observed a single time. The age range of participants was about 18 to 95 years, with residence in under 25 US areas. Cohorts were determined from participant-reported clinical history. The data were taken from a study of blood T cell repertoires in COVID-19. About the study: Acute and convalescent COVID-19 samples came from the United States, Italy and Spain. PBMCs, B-cell-depleted T cells, or T cells were the source of the cDNA or gDNA that made up the material.

The CDR3 runs to 12 residues. The germline gives CDR1 MNHEY, CDR2 SVGAGI. Trimming cost V 5 bases and J 12 bases, with 14 bases left between them. V and J are TRBV6-5 and TRBJ2-1; TRBD2 is a possible D gene (5 bases). The source of this sequence is a woman in her 50s who had recovered from COVID-19. The sample comprised PBMCs or T cells enriched from blood (not recorded which). This chain's CDR3 is CASSPLASGQFF. The CDR3 coding sequence is TGTGCCAGCAGTCCCCTAGCCTCCGGGCAGTTCTTC.